This T cell receptor (beta chain) was sequenced during a study of T-cell reconstitution after alpha-beta-depleted transplantation in children. Overall study results and limits: Some patients' high day-60 TCRbeta diversity was attributed to recipient cells surviving conditioning.

Preparing the TCRbeta library involved the use of unique molecular identifiers. TCRdb re-called the PCR reads through MiXCR, storing one row per CDR3 protein. The table has roughly 490,000 distinct CDR3 sequences, about an eighth seen once; the top ten hold 13% to 15%. This clonotype appeared a few times. What it binds is not known. The clonotype originates from a female patient younger than 10 who had a stem cell transplant for aplastic anemia, so the T cells may come from the graft donor. The material was PBMCs, mostly from graft donor cells, obtained 180 days after TCRalphabeta/CD19-depleted stem cell transplant.

The CDR3 coding sequence is TGTGCCAGCACCGTTGGGTGGGGAACAGATACGCAGTATTTT. This translates into CASTVGWGTDTQYF. The chain carries TRBV28 and TRBJ2-3; D is unresolved. Per germline, CDR1 MDHEN and CDR2 SYDVKM. V dropped 7 bases and J dropped 3 bases, with 14 bases sitting between them. The CDR3 is made up of 14 amino acids.